The 16 T cell receptor beta chains below come from one sample, sequenced in a study of cytomegalovirus exposure and HLA in healthy donors. Clones were read by immunoSEQ multiplex PCR, and TCRdb kept only the in-frame ones, dropping some. The repertoire holds 100,000 to 150,000 clones, with approximately 94% as singletons. Sequencing input: PBMCs. All receptors come from a woman under 30 in good health and CMV-seronegative.

The CDR3 here is CASSLEPDRRQSPLHF. The DNA for the CDR3 is TGTGCCAGCAGCTTGGAACCGGACAGACGGCAATCACCCCTCCACTTT. The chain employs TRBV5-4 and TRBJ1-6; weak D call: TRBD1 (6 bases). The length of the CDR3 is 16 residues. CDR1 and CDR2 (germline): SGHNT, YYREEE (reference sequence). V was clipped by 0 bases and J by 10 bases, with 17 bases between them.

The rearrangement links TRBV2 to TRBJ2-7; TRBD1 matches 7 bases. The CDR3 is 12 amino acids. The trim removed 6 bases at V and 5 bases at J, leaving 4 bases unmatched. The germline V gene has CDR1 SNHLY and CDR2 FYNNEI. CDR3 in amino acids: CASRGTDHEQYF. CDR3 sequence (DNA): TGTGCCAGCAGGGGGACAGACCACGAGCAGTACTTC.

This clone has just a few counts. The chain links TRBV27 to TRBJ1-2, with D maybe TRBD1 (6 bases). Trimming cost V 2 bases and J 8 bases, with 15 bases left between them. In germline, CDR1 is MNHEY, CDR2 SMNVEV (reference sequence). This CDR3 has 14 amino acids. For the CDR3, the DNA is TGTGCCAGCAGTTTAAACGCAGGGGCGGGCGGCTACACCTTC. Encoded protein: CASSLNAGAGGYTF.

This chain connects TRBV28 to TRBJ2-7, with 8 bases matching TRBD2. The trim removed 5 bases at V and 0 bases at J, leaving 6 bases unmatched. This CDR3 has 15 residues. Germline V gives CDR1 MDHEN, CDR2 SYDVKM. CDR3: CASSPPGGSSYEQYF. The CDR3, as DNA: TGTGCCAGCAGTCCACCGGGGGGGAGCTCCTACGAGCAGTACTTC. The entire variable domain, with the rest obtained from reference TRBV28 and TRBJ2-7, is as follows: DVKVTQSSRYLVKRTGEKVFLECVQDMDHENMFWYRQDPGLGLRLIYFSYDVKMKEKGDIPEGYSVSREKKERFSLILESASTNQTSMYLCASSPPGGSSYEQYFGPGTRLTVT.

This chain links TRBV15 with TRBJ2-7; a possible D gene is TRBD2 (6 bases). The germline gives CDR1 LNHNV, CDR2 YYDKDF (reference sequence). The length of the CDR3 is 14 residues. V was trimmed by 0 bases and J by 3 bases, leaving 9 bases between them. The CDR3 DNA follows: TGTGCCACCAGCAGAGATCGGGGGAACTACGAGCAGTACTTC. Translating gives CATSRDRGNYEQYF.

The chain's CDR3 is CASSPVGGRVGYEQYF. CDR3 DNA sequence: TGTGCCAGCAGCCCCGTAGGAGGGAGGGTAGGCTACGAGCAGTACTTC. V usage is TRBV7-8 and J usage is TRBJ2-7; 7 bases map to TRBD2. CDR1 is SGHVS and CDR2 is FQNEAQ in the germline V gene. Trimming removed 5 bases from V and 3 bases from J; junction bases left unmatched: 13. The CDR3 totals 16 residues. Full variable domain (remainder filled in from reference TRBV7-8 and TRBJ2-7): GAGVSQSPRYKVAKRGQDVALRCDPISGHVSLFWYQQALGQGPEFLTYFQNEAQLDKSGLPSDRFFAERPEGSVSTLKIQRTQQEDSAVYLCASSPVGGRVGYEQYFGPGTRLTVT.

This clone has only one observation. V gene TRBV5-1 combines with J gene TRBJ2-5, with 7 bases matching TRBD1. V was pared by 4 bases and J by 5 bases, with 5 bases of the junction left unmatched. The CDR3 is made up of 13 amino acids. Germline CDR1 reads SGHRS; CDR2 reads YFSETQ. CDR3 in amino acids: CASSRDSRETQYF. Written as DNA, the CDR3 is TGCGCCAGCAGCAGGGACAGCCGGGAGACCCAGTACTTC.

The chain employs TRBV9 and TRBJ2-3; 13 bases line up with TRBD2. This CDR3 has 17 amino acids. V dropped 0 bases and J dropped 3; count of bases not matched to a gene: 4. The germline gives CDR1 SGDLS, CDR2 YYNGEE. The CDR3 sequence: CASSVGGLAGHTDTQYF. CDR3 nucleotides: TGTGCCAGCAGCGTAGGGGGACTAGCGGGGCATACAGATACGCAGTATTTT.

This chain links TRBV5-1 with TRBJ1-3; the D gene is possibly TRBD1 (5 bases). This CDR3 has 14 amino acids. Trimming stripped 4 bases from V and 3 bases from J, with 11 bases between. Germline CDR1 reads SGHRS; CDR2 reads YFSETQ. For the CDR3, the DNA is TGCGCCAGCAGCGAGACAGCAAATGGAAACACCATATATTTT. Its protein is CASSETANGNTIYF.

V gene TRBV10-3 combines with J gene TRBJ2-3; 12 bases map to TRBD2. CDR1 and CDR2 (germline): ENHRY, SYGVKD. Trimming at V came to 0 bases and at J to 5 bases, leaving 6 bases not matched to a gene. The CDR3 has 17 amino acids. The chain's CDR3 is CAISESSTSGSRDTQYF. The CDR3 region has the DNA TGTGCCATCAGTGAGTCGTCGACTAGCGGGAGTAGAGATACGCAGTATTTT.

The chain combines TRBV5-4 with TRBJ2-1, with TRBD2 identical over 13 bases. Germline V lookup: CDR1 SGHNT, CDR2 YYREEE (reference sequence). V was pared by 4 bases and J by 6 bases, with 7 bases of the junction left unmatched. CDR3 length: 16 residues. This chain's CDR3 is CASSPRTSGSANEQFF. Written as DNA, the CDR3 is TGTGCCAGCAGCCCCCGGACTAGCGGGAGTGCCAATGAGCAGTTCTTC.

The chain has TRBV4-1 and TRBJ2-7; D gene ambiguous. Trimming removed 0 bases from V and 2 bases from J, with 17 bases in between. The CDR3 has 17 residues. CDR1 and CDR2 (germline): MGHRA, YSYEKL. This CDR3 reads CASSQDLTVRPTYEQYF. DNA of the CDR3: TGCGCCAGCAGCCAAGATCTAACAGTCCGACCTACCTACGAGCAGTACTTC.

The chain links TRBV6-1 to TRBJ1-5, with 7 bases matching TRBD1. The germline V gene encodes CDR1 MNHNS and CDR2 SASEGT. The CDR3 has 12 amino acids. J gave up 8 bases and V 8 bases, and 6 bases lay outside the gene matches. As DNA, the CDR3 is TGTGCCAGCGAGAGGGGGCAAGAGCCCCAGCATTTT. Translated: CASERGQEPQHF.

V usage is TRBV2 and J usage is TRBJ1-5; D possibly corresponds to TRBD1 (5 bases). The CDR3 has 14 amino acids. Per the germline V gene, CDR1 is SNHLY and CDR2 is FYNNEI. Trimming pared 5 bases from V and 4 bases from J, leaving 12 bases between. Written as DNA, the CDR3 is TGTGCCAGCAGTACGAATCAGGGAAATCAGCCCCAGCATTTT. Amino acids: CASSTNQGNQPQHF.

The chain couples TRBV6-5 to TRBJ2-5; 8 bases agree with TRBD2. After removal of 2 bases from V and 2 bases from J, the junction contained 4 bases not matched to a gene. The V gene's germline CDR1 is MNHEY and CDR2 SVGAGI. This CDR3 is built from 15 residues. CDR3 protein: CASSYDGGGQETQYF. In nucleotides, the CDR3 is TGTGCCAGCAGTTACGACGGGGGGGGGCAAGAGACCCAGTACTTC.

For this clone: One end of the junction fails to match germline, which may point to a read error. V usage is TRBV7-7 and J usage is TRBJ2-1, with TRBD2 matching 10 bases. Germline V gene sequence: CDR1 SSHAT, CDR2 FNYEAQ (reference sequence). The CDR3 runs 19 residues. CDR3 loop: CASSLSATPYSGREYEQFF. CDR3 DNA sequence: TGTGCTAGCAGCTTGTCAGCCACCCCGTACAGCGGGAGGGAGTATGAGCAGTTCTTC.